Included here is one T cell receptor beta chain sequence, with context. The antigen is undetermined. This CDR3 has 13 amino acids. V shed 6 bases, J shed 5 bases, and the junction held 5 bases outside the gene matches. Germline CDR1 reads SNHLY; CDR2 reads FYNNEI. After template switching added a universal primer site, the resulting cDNA carried unique molecular identifiers. TCRdb ran MiXCR on the 5' RACE reads and lists one entry per CDR3 protein. Among 600,000 to 850,000 distinct CDR3 sequences, about 18% were seen once, and the ten largest hold around 14%. The sample comes from a study of identical twins. Whole-study results and caveats: Clonotypes of the beta chain that were abundant in cord blood carried fewer insertions (memory repertoires showed none).

Another study also made use of these data, one on T cells expressing NK-cell markers.

The chain links TRBV2 to TRBJ1-1; 8 nucleotides align to TRBD1. What was sequenced was PBMCs. The receptor's source is a woman between 18 and 29 years old in good health. CDR3 protein: CASREDRETEAFF. The CDR3 bases are TGTGCCAGCAGAGAGGACAGGGAGACTGAAGCTTTCTTT.